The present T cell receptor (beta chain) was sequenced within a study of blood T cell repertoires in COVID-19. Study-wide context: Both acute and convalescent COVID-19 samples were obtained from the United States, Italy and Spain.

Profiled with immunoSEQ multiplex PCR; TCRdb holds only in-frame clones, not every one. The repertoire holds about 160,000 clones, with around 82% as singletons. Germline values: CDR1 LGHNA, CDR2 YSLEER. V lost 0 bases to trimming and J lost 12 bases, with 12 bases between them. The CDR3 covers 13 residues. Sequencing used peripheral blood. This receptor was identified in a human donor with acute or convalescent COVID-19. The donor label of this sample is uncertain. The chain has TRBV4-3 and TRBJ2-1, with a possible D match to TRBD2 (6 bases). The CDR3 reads CASSQEGGTLQFF. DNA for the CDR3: TGCGCCAGCAGCCAAGAGGGAGGCACTCTGCAGTTCTTC.